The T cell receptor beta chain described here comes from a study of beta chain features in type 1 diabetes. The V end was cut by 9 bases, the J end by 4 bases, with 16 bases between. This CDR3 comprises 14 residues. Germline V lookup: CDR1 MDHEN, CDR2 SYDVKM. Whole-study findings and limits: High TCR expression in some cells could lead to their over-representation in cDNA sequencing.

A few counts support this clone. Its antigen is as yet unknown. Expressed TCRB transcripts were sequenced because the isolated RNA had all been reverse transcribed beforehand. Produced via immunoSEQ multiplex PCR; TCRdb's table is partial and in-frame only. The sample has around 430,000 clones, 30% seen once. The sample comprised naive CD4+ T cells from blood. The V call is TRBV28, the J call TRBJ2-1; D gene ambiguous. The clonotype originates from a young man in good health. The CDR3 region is CASRSVQLYNEQFF. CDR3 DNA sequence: TGTGCCAGTAGGAGCGTCCAGCTTTACAATGAGCAGTTCTTC. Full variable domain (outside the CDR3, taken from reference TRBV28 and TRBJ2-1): DVKVTQSSRYLVKRTGEKVFLECVQDMDHENMFWYRQDPGLGLRLIYFSYDVKMKEKGDIPEGYSVSREKKERFSLILESASTNQTSMYLCASRSVQLYNEQFFGPGTRLTVL.